This T cell receptor beta chain came from a study of CD8+ T cells in alopecia areata. Whole-study context: People stayed on tofacitinib for 6 to 18 months, then stopped the drug for 6 months.

Peripheral blood and lesional scalp punch biopsies came from alopecia areata patients. Extracted from the samples, RNA was reverse transcribed into cDNA to serve as the sequencing template. TCRdb keeps only in-frame clones here, not all; method: immunoSEQ multiplex PCR. The data contain about 160,000 clones, more than 40% of them singletons. This clone appeared a few times. What it recognizes is unknown. Study-level findings and limits: Patients shared TCRs less clearly than mice did, possibly owing to HLA.

The receptor comes from a human donor with alopecia areata. The source material was CD4+ T cells sorted from blood.

The CDR3 reads CAIGGSYEQYF. As DNA, the CDR3 is TGTGCCATCGGGGGCAGCTACGAGCAGTACTTC. The chain couples TRBV10-3 to TRBJ2-7; D perhaps matches TRBD1 (6 bases). Trimming pared 8 bases from V and 3 bases from J, leaving 8 bases between. The CDR3 runs 11 residues. Germline CDR1 reads ENHRY; CDR2 reads SYGVKD.